This T cell receptor beta chain was profiled in a study of identical twins. Findings and limits, study-wide: Twin-shared out-of-frame alpha sequences showed excess low generation probability. Cross-sectional statistical analysis, not tracking of the same donors, underpinned the conclusions.

Template switching supplied a universal primer site; unique molecular identifiers were carried on the cDNA. TCRdb reanalysed the 5' RACE reads using MiXCR and keeps one entry per CDR3 protein. The sample has around 470,000 distinct CDR3 sequences, 14% seen once. CDR3 length equals 18 residues. Germline V lookup: CDR1 DFQATT, CDR2 SNEGSKA (reference sequence). V was clipped by 0 bases and J by 7 bases; unmatched bases: 18. With respect to this clonotype: Its antigen is undetermined.

These same records also appear under a second study, on yellow fever vaccine responses in identical twins. This second study notes: Vaccine T cell responses of twins reportedly seemed partly convergent and partly personalized.

The sequenced sample consisted of CD4+ T cells sorted from blood. V usage is TRBV20-1 and J usage is TRBJ2-1; TRBD2 matches 7 bases. This receptor was identified in a woman younger than 30 in good health. CDR3 nucleotide sequence: TGCAGTGCTAGAGATATATATGCCCCCAAGCGGGGTAAAAATGAGCAGTTCTTC. Residues: CSARDIYAPKRGKNEQFF.